Below are 28 T cell receptor beta chains sequenced from a single sample in a study of somatic mutations in cytotoxic T cells in rheumatoid arthritis. Profiling relied on immunoSEQ multiplex PCR, and the TCRdb table lists in-frame clones only, not all of them. The sample records 15,000 to 20,000 clones, about 80% being singletons. Sequences were obtained from CD8+ T cells sorted from blood. The receptors stem from an adult with rheumatoid arthritis.

This chain joins TRBV6-5 and TRBJ2-3, with TRBD2 as a possible D gene (5 bases). Trimming took 5 bases from V and 6 from J, leaving 12 bases between them. This CDR3 is 13 amino acids long. Looked up from germline, CDR1 is MNHEY and CDR2 is SVGAGI. CDR3 in amino acids: CASSARGHDTQYF. CDR3 DNA sequence: TGTGCCAGCAGTGCCCGGGGTCATGATACGCAGTATTTT.

This chain joins TRBV9 and TRBJ2-1, with 8 positions matching TRBD2. V lost 0 bases, J lost 2 bases, and 1 base stayed unmatched. Germline V gene data show CDR1 as SGDLS and CDR2 as YYNGEE. The CDR3 length is 15 residues. The CDR3 DNA is TGTGCCAGCAGCGTAGGTAGCGGGACCTACAATGAGCAGTTCTTC. Translation: CASSVGSGTYNEQFF.

The rearrangement uses TRBV28 and TRBJ1-6; 7 bases match TRBD1. Germline values: CDR1 MDHEN, CDR2 SYDVKM. CDR3 size: 15 residues. Trimming took 5 bases from V and 14 from J; bases not matched to a gene: 15. CDR3: CASSAPGTVSATLHF. In DNA form, the CDR3 reads TGTGCCAGCAGTGCCCCCGGGACAGTATCGGCCACCCTCCACTTT.

The V call is TRBV9, the J call TRBJ2-5, with 7 nucleotides matching TRBD2. CDR3 length: 15 residues. CDR1 SGDLS and CDR2 YYNGEE come from the germline V gene. The V and J ends lost 3 bases and 1 base, in that order; junction bases with no gene match: 6. This CDR3 is CASSATGGFQETQYF. The CDR3 bases are TGTGCCAGCAGCGCTACGGGGGGATTCCAAGAGACCCAGTACTTC.

The chain carries TRBV15 and TRBJ2-2; D might be TRBD1 or TRBD2, each matching 5 bases. Per germline, CDR1 LNHNV and CDR2 YYDKDF (reference sequence). Trimming removed 7 bases at V and 0 bases at J, with 15 bases between. The CDR3 extends over 16 amino acids. CDR3 residues: CATTTLTGPNTGELFF. The CDR3 DNA is TGTGCCACCACAACCCTAACGGGGCCGAACACCGGGGAGCTGTTTTTT.

This chain connects TRBV5-1 to TRBJ2-1; D possibly corresponds to TRBD1 (6 bases). This CDR3 contains 16 residues. Germline V gene data show CDR1 as SGHRS and CDR2 as YFSETQ. Trimming stripped 0 bases from V and 2 bases from J, with 12 bases between. CDR3 protein: CASSLAGQLPYNEQFF. The CDR3, as DNA: TGCGCCAGCAGCTTGGCCGGACAGCTTCCCTACAATGAGCAGTTCTTC.

V is TRBV6-5 and J is TRBJ1-3; D is uncertain. Germline loops: CDR1 MNHEY, CDR2 SVGAGI. Trimming stripped 2 bases from V and 0 bases from J, with 11 bases between. The CDR3 runs to 16 residues. DNA of the CDR3: TGTGCCAGCAGTTACACTCCAGAGCGCTCTGGAAACACCATATATTTT. It specifies CASSYTPERSGNTIYF.

J is TRBJ1-1 and V is TRBV4-1, with 7 nucleotides matching TRBD1. Germline CDR1 MGHRA, CDR2 YSYEKL. The CDR3 is 15 residues long. V lost 2 bases to trimming and J lost 1 base; unmatched junction nucleotides: 4. The CDR3 coding sequence is TGCGCCAGCAGCCAATCCAGGGGGGGGAACACTGAAGCTTTCTTT. It is translated as CASSQSRGGNTEAFF.

A single count supports this clone. The CDR3: CASSRQPAGGENSPLHF. CDR3 nucleotides: TGCGCCAGCAGCCGACAACCGGCAGGGGGTGAGAATTCACCCCTCCACTTT. The chain joins TRBV4-1 to TRBJ1-6, with 7 bases matching TRBD1. The CDR3 runs 17 residues. Unmatched junction bases numbered 13, after V lost 4 bases and J lost 7 bases. Germline V gene lookup returns CDR1 MGHRA and CDR2 YSYEKL.

The V gene is TRBV19, the J gene TRBJ2-3, with 9 bases aligning to TRBD1. Trimming at V came to 1 base and at J to 4 bases, leaving 6 bases not matched to a gene. Per germline, CDR1 LNHDA and CDR2 SQIVND (reference sequence). The CDR3 consists of 16 residues. The CDR3 DNA is TGTGCCAGTAGTATAGCCCCAGGGACAGGGTCAGATACGCAGTATTTT. As protein: CASSIAPGTGSDTQYF. Full variable domain (missing parts from reference TRBV19 and TRBJ2-3): DGGITQSPKYLFRKEGQNVTLSCEQNLNHDAMYWYRQDPGQGLRLIYYSQIVNDFQKGDIAEGYSVSREKKESFPLTVTSAQKNPTAFYLCASSIAPGTGSDTQYFGPGTRLTVL.

This clone appeared once. The chain employs TRBV6-4 and TRBJ2-1; D remains unclear. The germline V gene encodes CDR1 MRHNA and CDR2 SNTAGT. The CDR3 sequence is 13 residues long. Trimming pared 5 bases from V and 9 bases from J, leaving 14 bases between. The CDR3 region is CASSLRAPGEQFF. CDR3 nucleotide sequence: TGTGCCAGCAGTCTCCGGGCCCCCGGTGAGCAGTTCTTC.

The chain carries TRBV7-6 and TRBJ2-1; TRBD1 or TRBD2 may be the D gene (5 bases each). Deletions cut 5 bases from V and 0 bases from J, with 11 bases between. This CDR3 has 15 residues. Looked up from germline, CDR1 is SGHVS and CDR2 is FNYEAQ. CDR3 in amino acids: CASSQGRSSYNEQFF. The CDR3 DNA reads as TGTGCCAGCAGCCAGGGACGGAGCTCCTACAATGAGCAGTTCTTC.

J is TRBJ1-2 and V is TRBV6-4; TRBD1 might be the D (5 bases). V was clipped by 3 bases and J by 7 bases, with 15 bases between them. Per the germline V gene, CDR1 is MRHNA and CDR2 is SNTAGT. This CDR3 comprises 14 residues. CDR3 sequence: CASSEDTGMSGYTF. The DNA of the CDR3 is TGTGCCAGCAGTGAAGATACAGGAATGAGTGGCTACACCTTC.

A few counts support this clone. This rearrangement joins TRBV7-6 to TRBJ2-1; the match to TRBD2 covers 10 bases. Per the germline V gene, CDR1 is SGHVS and CDR2 is FNYEAQ. The CDR3 has 19 amino acids. After removal of 2 bases from V and 6 bases from J, the junction contained 16 bases not matched to a gene. The CDR3 spells CASSLFGGVAGGPGNEQFF. For the CDR3, the DNA is TGTGCCAGCAGCTTATTTGGTGGGGTAGCGGGGGGCCCTGGCAATGAGCAGTTCTTC. The full variable domain, completed using reference TRBV7-6 and TRBJ2-1, is GAGVSQSPRYKVTKRGQDVALRCDPISGHVSLYWYRQALGQGPEFLTYFNYEAQQDKSGLPNDRFSAERPEGSISTLTIQRTEQRDSAMYRCASSLFGGVAGGPGNEQFFGPGTRLTVL.

DNA of the CDR3: TGTGCCAGCAGCTCCGTAATAGCGGCAGCAGATGAAAAACTGTTTTTT. As protein: CASSSVIAAADEKLFF. V is TRBV7-6 and J is TRBJ1-4; D uncertain. The ends were cut back, 4 bases at V and 6 bases at J, with 18 bases in the middle. The CDR3 loop spans 16 amino acids. The germline V gene encodes CDR1 SGHVS and CDR2 FNYEAQ.

The chain recombines TRBV6-5 with TRBJ2-7; D may correspond to TRBD1 or TRBD2 (5 bases each). The CDR3 runs 12 residues. V was clipped by 4 bases and J by 7 bases, with 11 bases between them. CDR1 is MNHEY, CDR2 SVGAGI, per germline. The CDR3 protein is CASSSPGLEQYF. CDR3 nucleotides: TGTGCCAGCAGTTCACCGGGGCTGGAGCAGTACTTC.

This clone has only a few counts. This chain connects TRBV20-1 to TRBJ2-4; D not resolved. V lost 6 bases to trimming and J lost 9 bases, with 9 bases between them. CDR1 and CDR2 from the germline V gene are DFQATT and SNEGSKA (reference sequence). The CDR3 loop spans 10 amino acids. The CDR3 loop is CSAFNRIQYF. The DNA for the CDR3 is TGCAGTGCCTTTAACCGCATTCAGTACTTC.

The chain couples TRBV10-1 to TRBJ2-7; 8 bases are a match to TRBD2. CDR1 and CDR2 (germline): WNHNN, SYGVQD (reference sequence). Trimming took 6 bases from V and 2 from J; bases not matched to a gene: 6. The CDR3 is 14 amino acids. As DNA, the CDR3 is TGCGCCAGCAGCGGGGGACTAGTCCCCTACGAGCAGTACTTC. Residues: CASSGGLVPYEQYF.

The genes are TRBV20-1 and TRBJ1-6; D gene ambiguous. V was cut by 1 base and J by 13 bases, with 2 bases left in between. Germline CDR1 DFQATT, CDR2 SNEGSKA (reference sequence). The CDR3 sequence is 9 residues long. As DNA, the CDR3 is TGCAGTGCTAGAGGCCCCCTCCACTTT. Protein product: CSARGPLHF.

The rearrangement joins TRBV5-8 to TRBJ2-7; D remains ambiguous. V was clipped by 5 bases and J by 9 bases, with 15 bases between them. Germline V lookup: CDR1 SGHTS, CDR2 YDEGEE. This CDR3 is 12 amino acids long. The CDR3 spells CASRDPRPLQYV. CDR3 DNA: TGTGCCAGCAGGGATCCGCGGCCGTTGCAGTACGTC.

This chain uses TRBV6-5 with TRBJ2-2; D is uncertain. This CDR3 contains 12 residues. Trimming removed 2 bases from V and 6 bases from J, with 4 bases in between. Germline CDR1 MNHEY, CDR2 SVGAGI. CDR3: CASSYGSGELFF. For the CDR3, the DNA is TGTGCCAGCAGTTACGGTTCCGGGGAGCTGTTTTTT.

The table lists this clone with a count of one. V and J are TRBV7-2 and TRBJ1-6, with D uncertain. V lost 3 bases to trimming and J lost 3 bases, with 12 bases between them. CDR1 SGHTA and CDR2 FQGNSA come from the germline V gene. The CDR3 has 16 residues. CDR3 loop: CASSLGRPDYNSPLHF. In DNA, the CDR3 is TGTGCCAGCAGCTTGGGCAGGCCGGACTATAATTCACCCCTCCACTTT.

The genes are TRBV2 and TRBJ2-7; 8 bases are a match to TRBD1. Germline V gene data show CDR1 as SNHLY and CDR2 as FYNNEI. There are 12 residues in the CDR3. The J segment lost 6 bases and the V segment lost 7 bases, leaving 5 bases of the junction unmatched. Here the CDR3 DNA reads TGTGCCAGCACAGACAGGGGATTCGAGCAGTACTTC. This translates into CASTDRGFEQYF.

The DNA for the CDR3 is TGTGCCAGCAGCTTAGAGGGAACCGGGGAGCTGTTTTTT. This encodes CASSLEGTGELFF. The V gene is TRBV7-9, the J gene TRBJ2-2; D gene ambiguous. V was pared by 1 base and J by 5 bases, with 5 bases between. The CDR3 runs to 13 residues. Germline assignment: CDR1 SEHNR and CDR2 FQNEAQ (reference sequence).

This clone has more than one count but fewer than ten. The gene calls are TRBV19 and TRBJ2-1; 9 nucleotides agree with TRBD1. Germline CDR1 is LNHDA and CDR2 is SQIVND (reference sequence). CDR3 length equals 16 residues. V dropped 1 base and J dropped 4; count of bases not matched to a gene: 5. The CDR3 bases are TGTGCCAGTAGTATAGGCTGGGGACAGGGTTACAATGAGCAGTTCTTC. It encodes CASSIGWGQGYNEQFF.

This chain links TRBV7-9 with TRBJ1-2, with D possibly matching TRBD1 (5 bases). This CDR3 is built from 14 residues. Germline V lookup: CDR1 SEHNR, CDR2 FQNEAQ (reference sequence). The ends were cut back, 5 bases at V and 5 bases at J, with 15 bases in the middle. CDR3 sequence: CASSAVRDSYGYTF. DNA for the CDR3: TGTGCCAGCAGCGCCGTCCGGGACTCTTATGGCTACACCTTC.

This clone was observed once. A read error may produce the germline difference seen at one junction end. The gene calls are TRBV6-1 and TRBJ1-1, with D tentatively TRBD1 (5 bases). Germline loops: CDR1 MNHNS, CDR2 SASEGT. The CDR3 is made up of 11 amino acids. The CDR3 coding sequence is TGTGCCAGCAGTTACGGGGGGGGTGAGATCTTT. Residues: CASSYGGGEIF.

In its sample, this clone was seen a few times. The chain combines TRBV23-1 with TRBJ1-1, with D maybe TRBD1 (6 bases). TRBV23-1 is recorded as an ORF, its role being uncertain. The CDR3 has 15 amino acids. This chain's CDR3 is CVTGLEGGNNTEAFF. In nucleotides, the CDR3 is TGCGTCACAGGACTTGAGGGGGGAAACAACACTGAAGCTTTCTTT.